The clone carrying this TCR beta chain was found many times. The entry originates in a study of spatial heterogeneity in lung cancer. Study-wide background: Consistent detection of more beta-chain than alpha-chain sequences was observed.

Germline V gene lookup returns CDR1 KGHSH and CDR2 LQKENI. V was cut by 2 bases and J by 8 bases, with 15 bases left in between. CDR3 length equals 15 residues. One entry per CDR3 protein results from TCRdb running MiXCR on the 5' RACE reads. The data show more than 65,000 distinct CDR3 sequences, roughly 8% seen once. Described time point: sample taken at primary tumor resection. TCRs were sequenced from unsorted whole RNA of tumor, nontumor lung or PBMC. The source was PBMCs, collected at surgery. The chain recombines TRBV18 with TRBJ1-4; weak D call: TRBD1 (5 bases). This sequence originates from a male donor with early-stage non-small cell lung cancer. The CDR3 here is CASSPDVLPGEKLFF. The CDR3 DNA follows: TGTGCCAGCTCACCAGACGTACTCCCAGGGGAAAAACTGTTTTTT.